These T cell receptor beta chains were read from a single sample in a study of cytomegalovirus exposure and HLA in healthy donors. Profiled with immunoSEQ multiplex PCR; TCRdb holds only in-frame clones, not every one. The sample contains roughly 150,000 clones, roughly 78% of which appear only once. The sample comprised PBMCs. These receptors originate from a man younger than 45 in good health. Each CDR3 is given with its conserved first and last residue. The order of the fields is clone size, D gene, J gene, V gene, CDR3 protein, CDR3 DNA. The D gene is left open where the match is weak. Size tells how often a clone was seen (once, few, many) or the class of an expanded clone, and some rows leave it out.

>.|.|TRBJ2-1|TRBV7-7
CASSLGGAADEQFF
TGTGCTAGCAGCCTGGGGGGGGCGGCGGATGAGCAGTTCTTC
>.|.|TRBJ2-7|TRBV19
CASSTARGGLYEQYF
TGTGCCAGTAGTACCGCGAGGGGGGGGCTCTACGAGCAGTACTTC
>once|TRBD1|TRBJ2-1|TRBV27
CASSLVGRTGNYNEQFF
TGTGCCAGCAGTTTAGTTGGAAGGACAGGGAATTACAATGAGCAGTTCTTC
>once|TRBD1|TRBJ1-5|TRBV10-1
CASGKQGRNQPQHF
TGCGCCAGCGGAAAACAGGGGCGCAATCAGCCCCAGCATTTT
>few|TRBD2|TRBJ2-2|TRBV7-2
CASTTGGVIVGELFF
TGTGCCAGCACCACGGGGGGGGTGATAGTCGGGGAGCTGTTTTTT
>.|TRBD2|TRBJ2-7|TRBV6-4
CASSDSSLLAGGDEQYF
TGTGCCAGCAGTGACTCGTCCCTACTAGCGGGAGGTGACGAGCAGTACTTC
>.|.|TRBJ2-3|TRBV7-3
CASSSPPADTQYF
TGTGCCAGCAGCTCCCCCCCGGCAGATACGCAGTATTTT
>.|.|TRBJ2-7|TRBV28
CASSRTGNSYEQYF
TGTGCCAGCAGTAGGACTGGGAACTCCTACGAGCAGTACTTC
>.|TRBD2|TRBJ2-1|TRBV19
CASGGGRAEGEQFF
TGTGCCAGTGGCGGCGGGAGGGCCGAGGGTGAGCAGTTCTTC
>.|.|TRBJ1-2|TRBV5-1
CASSLTANYGYTF
TGCGCCAGCAGCTTGACAGCTAACTATGGCTACACCTTC
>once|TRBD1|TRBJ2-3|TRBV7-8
CASTRQGDARYKYTDTQYF
TGTGCCAGTACCAGACAGGGGGATGCTAGGTACAAGTACACAGATACGCAGTATTTT
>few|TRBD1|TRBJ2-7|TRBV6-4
CARRTLTGGIDEQYF
TGTGCCCGCCGCACTCTGACAGGGGGTATTGACGAGCAGTACTTC
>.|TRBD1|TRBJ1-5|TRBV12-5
CASGLGTDNQPQHF
TGTGCTAGTGGCCTCGGGACAGACAATCAGCCCCAGCATTTT
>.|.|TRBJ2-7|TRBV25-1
CASRGGAHEQYF
TGTGCCAGCAGGGGTGGGGCCCACGAGCAGTACTTC
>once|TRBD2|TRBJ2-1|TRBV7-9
CSSLAGNNEQFF
TGTTCCAGCCTAGCGGGGAACAATGAGCAGTTCTTC
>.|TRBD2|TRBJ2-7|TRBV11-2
CASSRGGVTSEQYF
TGTGCCAGCAGCCGGGGGGGGGTGACTAGCGAGCAGTACTTC
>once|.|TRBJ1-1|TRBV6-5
CASSPGGEAFF
TGTGCCAGCAGCCCTGGCGGGGAAGCTTTCTTT
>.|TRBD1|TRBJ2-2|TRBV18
CASSRDRGLNTGELFF
TGTGCCAGCTCAAGAGACAGGGGGCTCAACACCGGGGAGCTGTTTTTT
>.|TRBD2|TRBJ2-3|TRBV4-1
CASSHLTSGSADTQYF
TGCGCCAGCAGCCATTTGACTAGCGGGAGTGCAGATACGCAGTATTTT
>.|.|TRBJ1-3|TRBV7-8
CASSWDRPGGSGNTIYF
TGTGCCAGCAGCTGGGACCGCCCGGGGGGCTCTGGAAACACCATATATTTT
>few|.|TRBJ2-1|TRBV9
CASSVGLEMFF
TGTGCCAGCAGCGTAGGACTAGAGATGTTCTTC
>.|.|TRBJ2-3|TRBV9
CASSPTVVDTQYF
TGTGCCAGCAGCCCCACGGTTGTAGATACGCAGTATTTT
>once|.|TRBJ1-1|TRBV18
CASSPPRNVMNTEAFF
TGTGCCAGCTCACCCCCGCGGAACGTAATGAACACTGAAGCTTTCTTT
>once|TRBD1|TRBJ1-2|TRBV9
CASSPEGRGQGYTF
TGTGCCAGCAGCCCTGAAGGCAGGGGGCAAGGCTACACCTTC
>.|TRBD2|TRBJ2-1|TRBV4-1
CASSQDLAGDREQFF
TGCGCCAGCAGCCAAGATCTAGCGGGGGACCGGGAGCAGTTCTTC
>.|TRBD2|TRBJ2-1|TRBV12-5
CASGLVGLAGGFVIGNEQFF
TGTGCTAGTGGTTTGGTCGGACTAGCGGGAGGGTTTGTCATCGGGAATGAGCAGTTCTTC
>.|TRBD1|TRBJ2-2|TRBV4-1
CASSLSGQGGNTGELFF
TGCGCCAGCAGCCTATCGGGACAGGGTGGGAACACCGGGGAGCTGTTTTTT
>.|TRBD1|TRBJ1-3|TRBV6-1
CASSEGTGGWDTIYF
TGTGCCAGCAGTGAAGGGACAGGTGGTTGGGACACCATATATTTT
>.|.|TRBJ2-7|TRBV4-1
CASSQELGGSYEQYF
TGCGCCAGCAGCCAAGAACTAGGCGGGTCCTACGAGCAGTACTTC
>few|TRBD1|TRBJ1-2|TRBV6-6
CASSSPDRARGYTF
TGTGCCAGCAGTTCACCAGACAGGGCTAGGGGCTACACCTTC
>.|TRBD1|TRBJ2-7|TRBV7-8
CASSGGTGNGEQYF
TGTGCCAGCAGCGGAGGGACAGGGAATGGCGAGCAGTACTTC
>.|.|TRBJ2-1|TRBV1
CTSSDYTVRTYNEQFF
TGCACCAGCAGCGACTACACCGTACGGACCTACAATGAGCAGTTCTTC
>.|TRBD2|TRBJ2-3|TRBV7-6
CASSIAGPTDTQYF
TGTGCCAGCAGTATAGCGGGCCCCACAGATACGCAGTATTTT
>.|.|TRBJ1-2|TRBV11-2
CASSLEGRVVFGYTF
TGTGCCAGCAGCTTAGAGGGCAGGGTCGTTTTCGGCTACACCTTC
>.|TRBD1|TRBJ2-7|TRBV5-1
CASSRAGQGGVRNEQYF
TGCGCCAGCAGCCGGGCCGGACAGGGTGGGGTTAGAAACGAGCAGTACTTC
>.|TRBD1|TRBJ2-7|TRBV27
CASSVGQGGSEQYF
TGTGCCAGCAGCGTGGGACAGGGAGGCTCCGAGCAGTACTTC
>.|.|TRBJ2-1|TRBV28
CASSLGPRGEQFF
TGTGCCAGCAGTTTAGGTCCTCGGGGTGAGCAGTTCTTC
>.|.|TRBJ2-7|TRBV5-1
CASSLGGTSREQYF
TGCGCCAGCAGCTTGGGGGGGACTTCTCGGGAGCAGTACTTC
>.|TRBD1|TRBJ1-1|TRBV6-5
CASSADRGPNTEAFF
TGTGCCAGCAGTGCAGACAGGGGCCCGAACACTGAAGCTTTCTTT
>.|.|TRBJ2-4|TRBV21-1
CASSLGAGGGKNIQYF
TGTGCCAGCAGCCTTGGGGCGGGAGGGGGGAAAAACATTCAGTACTTC
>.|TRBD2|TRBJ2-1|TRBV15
CATSRVAGEGTFF
TGTGCCACCAGCAGAGTAGCGGGAGAAGGCACGTTCTTC
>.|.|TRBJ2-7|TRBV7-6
CASSLAPDSAYEQYF
TGTGCCAGCAGCTTAGCGCCGGACAGTGCCTACGAGCAGTACTTC
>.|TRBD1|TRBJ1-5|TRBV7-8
CASSGAGTGGANQPQHF
TGTGCCAGCAGCGGAGCCGGGACAGGGGGCGCCAATCAGCCCCAGCATTTT
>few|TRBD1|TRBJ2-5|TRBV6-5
CASSRTGLQETQYF
TGTGCCAGCAGTCGGACAGGTCTCCAAGAGACCCAGTACTTC
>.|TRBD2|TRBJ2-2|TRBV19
CASSRRASGETGELFF
TGTGCCAGTAGTAGACGGGCTAGCGGGGAAACCGGGGAGCTGTTTTTT
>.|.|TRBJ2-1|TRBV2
CATQGGGLYNEQFF
TGTGCCACCCAGGGGGGAGGCTTGTACAATGAGCAGTTCTTC
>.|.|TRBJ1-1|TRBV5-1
CASSLVGREWGNTEAFF
TGCGCCAGCAGCTTGGTAGGGCGGGAGTGGGGGAACACTGAAGCTTTCTTT
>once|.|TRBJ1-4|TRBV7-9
CASSLVGQGREKLFF
TGTGCCAGCAGCTTAGTTGGGCAGGGTCGAGAAAAACTGTTTTTT
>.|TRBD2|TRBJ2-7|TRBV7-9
CASSWGGGGTYEQYF
TGTGCCAGCAGCTGGGGCGGGGGGGGAACCTACGAGCAGTACTTC
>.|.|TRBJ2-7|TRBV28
CASSSSGSSYEQYF
TGTGCCAGCAGTTCCTCGGGGAGCTCCTACGAGCAGTACTTC
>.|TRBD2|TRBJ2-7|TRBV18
CASSPRGGIFYEQYF
TGTGCCAGCTCACCCCGGGGGGGAATCTTTTACGAGCAGTACTTC
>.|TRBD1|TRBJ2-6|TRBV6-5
CASTQDRAGANVLTF
TGTGCCAGCACCCAGGACAGGGCTGGGGCCAACGTCCTGACTTTC
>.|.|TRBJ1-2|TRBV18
CASSPTGDYGYTF
TGTGCCAGCTCACCAACGGGGGACTATGGCTACACCTTC
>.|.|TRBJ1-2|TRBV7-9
CASRVQGDGYTF
TGTGCCAGCAGGGTACAGGGCGATGGCTACACCTTC
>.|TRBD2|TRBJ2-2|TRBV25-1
CASSDPPGGAGELFF
TGTGCCAGCAGTGATCCCCCGGGGGGTGCCGGGGAGCTGTTTTTT